A selection of T cell receptor beta chains follows, all from one sample in a study of blood T cell repertoires in COVID-19. The repertoire was sequenced with immunoSEQ multiplex PCR; TCRdb's copy has only in-frame clones and lacks some. The sample lists about 120,000 clones; 85% to 90% were seen once. Sequenced input: peripheral blood. These receptors were obtained from a man between 65 and 80 years old who had recovered from COVID-19. Both conserved end residues are part of each CDR3. Fields, in order: V gene, J gene, clone size, CDR3 length, D gene, CDR3 DNA, CDR3 protein. D genes are given only for firm matches. The size field is filled for only some rows; it gives once, few, many or a size class.

>TRBV28|TRBJ2-7|-|16|TRBD2
TGTGCCAGCACCTTGGGAGGGGCGGTAGGGTCCTACGAGCAGTACTTC
CASTLGGAVGSYEQYF
>TRBV27|TRBJ2-3|few|15|TRBD2
TGTGCCAGCAAACGGGGGGGCAGGTTCACAGATACGCAGTATTTT
CASKRGGRFTDTQYF
>TRBV6-6|TRBJ2-4|few|17|TRBD1
TGTGCCAGCAGTCCCGGGACAGGGGGATCGGCCAAAAACATTCAGTACTTC
CASSPGTGGSAKNIQYF
>TRBV28|TRBJ1-1|-|16|-
TGTGCCAGCAGTTTAAGTTCCCGCCCCGCCCGCGCTGAAGCTTTCTTT
CASSLSSRPARAEAFF
>TRBV9|TRBJ2-7|-|15|-
TGTGCCAGCAGCCCAAGGTCAGGACAACCCTACGAGCAGTACTTC
CASSPRSGQPYEQYF
>TRBV5-6|TRBJ2-2|few|12|-
TGTGCCAGTACTCCTGGAGGCGGGGAGCTGTTTTTT
CASTPGGGELFF
>TRBV5-4|TRBJ1-5|-|14|TRBD1
TGTGCCAGCAGCTACGGACAGGGCAATCAGCCCCAGCATTTT
CASSYGQGNQPQHF
>TRBV5-1|TRBJ1-5|once|19|-
TGCGCCAGCAGCTTGAGGGATTTGACCGGGGAACCACCCAATCAGCCCCAGCATTTT
CASSLRDLTGEPPNQPQHF
>TRBV7-9|TRBJ1-2|-|13|-
TGTGCCAGCAGCTTAGGGCAGGGCGATGGCTACACCTTC
CASSLGQGDGYTF
>TRBV10-3|TRBJ1-2|-|13|-
TGTGCCATCAGTCTTGGAGTCAACTATGGCTACACCTTC
CAISLGVNYGYTF
>TRBV4-2|TRBJ2-1|-|16|-
TGTGCCAGCAGCAAGCGGACGGACTACTCCTACAATGAGCAGTTCTTC
CASSKRTDYSYNEQFF
>TRBV5-6|TRBJ2-4|-|15|-
TGTGCCAGCGGGGATAGGGGTTTGGCCAAAAACATTCAGTACTTC
CASGDRGLAKNIQYF
>TRBV11-1|TRBJ2-7|-|16|-
TGTGCCAGCAGCTTTCTCGATAGCGGAAACTCCTACGAGCAGTACTTC
CASSFLDSGNSYEQYF
>TRBV9|TRBJ1-2|-|16|-
TGTGCCAGCAGCGTAGGAATCGGCGGCACCAACTATGGCTACACCTTC
CASSVGIGGTNYGYTF
>TRBV9|TRBJ2-1|-|13|-
TGTGCCAGCAGCCCGGGACACTACAATGAGCAGTTCTTC
CASSPGHYNEQFF
>TRBV7-9|TRBJ2-5|-|19|-
TGTGCCAGCAGCTTTCGAAACAGGGACCCTTTTATCATACAAGAGACCCAGTACTTC
CASSFRNRDPFIIQETQYF
>TRBV7-2|TRBJ2-7|-|14|TRBD1
TGTGCCAGCAGCTTAGGACAGGGGGTAAACGAGCAGTACTTC
CASSLGQGVNEQYF
>TRBV21-1|TRBJ2-2|-|17|-
TGTGCCAGCAGATCACGTAGCGGAAAGGCGTACACCGGGGAGCTGTTTTTT
CASRSRSGKAYTGELFF
>TRBV24-1|TRBJ1-2|-|14|-
TGTGCCACCAGTGATCCTACGAGGAACTATGGCTACACCTTC
CATSDPTRNYGYTF
>TRBV5-5|TRBJ2-7|-|15|TRBD1
TGTGCCAGCAGTCTAATAGACAGGGGAAGCTACGAGCAGTACTTC
CASSLIDRGSYEQYF
>TRBV5-6|TRBJ1-1|-|14|-
TGTGCCAGCAGCTCAATCCGACAGGAGGCTGAAGCTTTCTTT
CASSSIRQEAEAFF
>TRBV5-1|TRBJ2-3|-|15|TRBD2
TGCGCCAGCAGCCTCCGACTAGCGGAGACAGATACGCAGTATTTT
CASSLRLAETDTQYF
>TRBV7-3|TRBJ2-7|-|16|TRBD2
TGTGCCAGCAGCCGTCAAAGCGGGAGGGCCTGTCTGGAGCAGTACTTC
CASSRQSGRACLEQYF
>TRBV30|TRBJ1-1|once|13|-
TGTGCCTGGAAGGGGCCTCTGAACACTGAAGCTTTCTTT
CAWKGPLNTEAFF
>TRBV28|TRBJ2-2|few|17|TRBD2
TGTGCCAGCAGTCAGCTTAGCGGGGGGGTGATCACCGGGGAGCTGTTTTTT
CASSQLSGGVITGELFF
>TRBV30|TRBJ2-3|-|15|-
TGTGCCTGGAGTGTAGGCTGGGGGCGGTCAGATACGCAGTATTTT
CAWSVGWGRSDTQYF
>TRBV28|TRBJ1-3|-|16|-
TGTGCCAGCGCCACCGCCGGGACTTTGGGTTTTAACACCATATATTTT
CASATAGTLGFNTIYF
>TRBV7-9|TRBJ2-7|-|15|-
TGTGCCAGCAGCGATAGTACATATGACAATCTCGAGCAGTACTTC
CASSDSTYDNLEQYF
>TRBV6-1|TRBJ1-2|few|13|TRBD1
TGTGCCAGCAGCCTCTCGACAGGGGCGGGCTACACCTTC
CASSLSTGAGYTF